Listed below are T cell receptor beta chains from one sample, sequenced in a study of identical twins. TCRdb reprocessed the 5' RACE reads with MiXCR, giving one entry per CDR3 protein. The sample holds 1.5 million or so distinct CDR3 sequences, around 33% seen once. Sample: cord blood. All receptors come from a newborn girl in good health. Each CDR3 is given with its conserved first and last residue. Each record gives: V gene, J gene, clone size, D gene, CDR3 length, CDR3 DNA, CDR3 protein. A D gene is named only where the DNA matches it firmly. Clone size is given for some rows only: seen once, a few or many times, or a class if the clone is expanded.

TRBV2	TRBJ2-3	.	TRBD2	15	TGTGCCAGCAAACGGCGGGGGGGAAGCACAGATACGCAGTATTTT	CASKRRGGSTDTQYF
TRBV6-2/TRBV6-3	TRBJ2-7	few	TRBD1	14	TGTGCCAGCGGTAACTTAGACAGGGCACACGAGCAGTACTTC	CASGNLDRAHEQYF
TRBV29-1	TRBJ1-2	.	TRBD1	14	TGCAGCGTTGAAAGGGACAGGGGAGGCTATGGCTACACCTTC	CSVERDRGGYGYTF
TRBV12-3/TRBV12-4	TRBJ2-7	many	.	14	TGTGCCAGCAGTTTTTCGGGCAGGGGTTACGAGCAGTACTTC	CASSFSGRGYEQYF
TRBV20-1	TRBJ2-5	.	TRBD2	15	TGCAGTGCTAGAGCTGAGACTAGCGGGGGAAATGAGCAGTACTTC	CSARAETSGGNEQYF
TRBV25-1	TRBJ2-5	few	.	15	TGTGCCAGCAGTGGAAAAGACAGCTACCAAGAGACCCAGTACTTC	CASSGKDSYQETQYF
TRBV7-9	TRBJ2-3	.	.	16	TGTGCCAGCAGCTTCAGACACCCCGGCCTCACAGATACGCAGTATTTT	CASSFRHPGLTDTQYF
TRBV7-2	TRBJ2-7	many	.	13	TGTGCCAGCAGCCGATCAGGGGTCTACGAGCAGTACTTC	CASSRSGVYEQYF
TRBV4-1	TRBJ1-2	.	.	13	TGCGCCAGCAGCCAAGAACGGCAGCGGGGCTACACCTTC	CASSQERQRGYTF
TRBV5-1	TRBJ2-7	few	TRBD1	15	TGCGCCAGCAGCTCTTGGACAGGGCTGACCTACGAGCAGTACTTC	CASSSWTGLTYEQYF
TRBV12-3/TRBV12-4	TRBJ2-3	.	.	15	TGTGCCAGCACCCTGCGGACAACAGGCACAGATACGCAGTATTTT	CASTLRTTGTDTQYF
TRBV20-1	TRBJ2-7	.	TRBD1	14	TGCAGTGCTAGGGGTGGACAGGGTTTTTACGAGCAGTACTTC	CSARGGQGFYEQYF
TRBV9	TRBJ1-1	few	.	14	TGTGCCAGCAGCCCGAACCCCCTCGAACAGGTGGCTTTCTTT	CASSPNPLEQVAFF
TRBV7-2	TRBJ2-5	few	TRBD1	13	TGTGCCAGCAGCTCAGGGGGCATAGAGACCCAGTACTTC	CASSSGGIETQYF
TRBV27	TRBJ2-1	few	TRBD2	17	TGTGCCAGCAGTTTATCGGCGGGAGGGCCTCCCTACAATGAGCAGTTCTTC	CASSLSAGGPPYNEQFF
TRBV29-1	TRBJ2-1	.	TRBD2	17	TGCAGCGTTGAGGGACTAGCGGGCTCCACACTGTACAATGAGCAGTTCTTC	CSVEGLAGSTLYNEQFF
TRBV4-1	TRBJ1-1	.	.	13	TGCGCCAGCAGCCAAGAGAACAGGGTGGGAGCTTTCTTT	CASSQENRVGAFF
TRBV15	TRBJ2-3	.	TRBD1	16	TGTGCCACCAGCAGTCCCCGGACAGGGAGCACAGATACGCAGTCTTTT	CATSSPRTGSTDTQSF
TRBV10-3	TRBJ1-3	.	TRBD1	18	TGTGCCATCAGTGAGTCGGAAGTCCAGGGGGCGGCCGGAAACACCATATATTTT	CAISESEVQGAAGNTIYF
TRBV12-3/TRBV12-4	TRBJ2-3	.	TRBD1	15	TGTGCCAGCAGTTGGACAGGGGTGGAATTAGATACGCAGTATTTT	CASSWTGVELDTQYF
TRBV12-5	TRBJ2-1	many	.	13	TGTGCTAGTGGTCTTGGACGGGGCAATGAGCAGTTCTTC	CASGLGRGNEQFF
TRBV5-1	TRBJ2-1	many	TRBD2	15	TGCGCCAGCAGCCCCGGGAGGGTGACCTACAATGAGCAGTTCTTC	CASSPGRVTYNEQFF
TRBV28	TRBJ1-5	.	.	15	TGTGCCAGCTGGGGGAGAGCTAGTCGGAATCAGCCCCAGCATTTT	CASWGRASRNQPQHF
TRBV14	TRBJ2-5	.	TRBD2	17	TGTGCCAGCAGCCAAGATCGGACTAGCGGAGACCGGAATGAGCAGTACTTC	CASSQDRTSGDRNEQYF
TRBV5-8	TRBJ2-7	.	.	12	TGTGCCAGCAGTCCGGGACTCCCTAAGCAGTACTTC	CASSPGLPKQYF
TRBV20-1	TRBJ1-5	.	.	13	TGCAGTGCTAGTGAGGGAGTAGGCCAGCCCCAGCATTTT	CSASEGVGQPQHF
TRBV6-5	TRBJ1-5	few	TRBD1	13	TGTGCCAGCAGTTACGACAGGGGTTGGCCCCAGCATTTT	CASSYDRGWPQHF
TRBV18	TRBJ2-3	few	.	14	TGTGCCAGCTCGCCTACGGGACTTCCAGATACGCAGTATTTT	CASSPTGLPDTQYF
TRBV2	TRBJ2-1	.	.	16	TGTGCCAGCAGTGAAGATTATGGGACACCCTACGATGAGCAGTTCTTC	CASSEDYGTPYDEQFF
TRBV14	TRBJ2-5	few	.	13	TGTGCCAGCAGCCAAATCGGGGGAGAGACCCAGTACTTC	CASSQIGGETQYF
TRBV27	TRBJ1-6	.	TRBD1	15	TGTGCCAGCAAAAAAGACAGGGGCCCTAATTCACCCCTCCACTTT	CASKKDRGPNSPLHF
TRBV20-1	TRBJ2-7	few	TRBD2	14	TGCAGTGCTAGTGACAGCGGGAGACCCCACGAGCAGTACTTC	CSASDSGRPHEQYF
TRBV28	TRBJ2-2	few	.	12	TGTGCCAGCACCGACCCTCCCGGGGAGCTGTTTTTT	CASTDPPGELFF
TRBV6-5	TRBJ2-3	few	TRBD2	16	TGTGCCAGCAGTTCCCGGACTAGCGGGGATACAGATACGCAGTATTTT	CASSSRTSGDTDTQYF
TRBV20-1	TRBJ2-5	.	TRBD2	17	TGCAATGCTAGAGATGGACTAGCGGGGATGGTTGGGGAGACCCAGTACTTC	CNARDGLAGMVGETQYF
TRBV10-3	TRBJ2-3	.	.	14	TGTGCCATCAGTGAATCACAGAGCACAGATACGCAGTATTTT	CAISESQSTDTQYF
TRBV10-1	TRBJ2-7	few	.	14	TGCGCCAGCAGTGAATCGGGACTCCCCTACGAGCAGTACTTC	CASSESGLPYEQYF
TRBV28	TRBJ2-1	.	.	15	TGTGCCAGCAGTTTACGTAGGGGACAAACGGATGAGCAGTTCTTC	CASSLRRGQTDEQFF
TRBV20-1	TRBJ2-7	.	.	13	TGCAGTGCTAAGGGGGGGCCCCCCTACGAGCAGTACTTC	CSAKGGPPYEQYF
TRBV5-1	TRBJ1-2	.	.	15	TGCGCCAGCAGCGCCCTGCCCGGGACAACCTATGGCTACACCTTC	CASSALPGTTYGYTF
TRBV12-3/TRBV12-4	TRBJ2-5	few	.	13	TGTGCCAGCAGTGAGACTGGCGGGAAAACCCAGTACTTC	CASSETGGKTQYF
TRBV15	TRBJ2-1	.	.	13	TGTGCCACCAGCAGTGGGGGCGGCAATGAGCAGTTCTTC	CATSSGGGNEQFF
TRBV3-1	TRBJ2-7	few	.	14	TGTGCCAGCAGCCTTAGACCTAGCACCTACGAGCAGTACTTC	CASSLRPSTYEQYF
TRBV10-3	TRBJ1-1	few	.	15	TGTGCCATCAGTGAGTCGAGTAGAGGGGACACTGAAGCTTTCTTT	CAISESSRGDTEAFF
TRBV27	TRBJ1-5	.	TRBD1	13	TGTGCCAGCAGTGGACAGGCGGGCCAGCCCCAGCATTTT	CASSGQAGQPQHF
TRBV7-9	TRBJ2-3	.	.	14	TGTGCCAGCAGCTGGGCGGGTACCGCAGATACGCAGTATTTT	CASSWAGTADTQYF